The clone carrying this TCR beta chain was counted between two and nine times. Its specificity is not known. The source of the sample is a study of post-analysis software for immune sequencing data. Study results and limitations: Patients used four to six TRBV segments, including TRBV5-6, TRBV5-1 and TRBV20-1, more often than controls.

V was clipped by 3 bases and J by 2 bases, with 12 bases between them. This CDR3 comprises 14 residues. In germline, CDR1 is DFQATT, CDR2 SNEGSKA (reference sequence). Included in the TCR beta cDNA libraries were unique molecular identifiers. TCRdb redid the calling of the PCR reads with MiXCR, one entry per CDR3 protein. The data contain more than 500,000 distinct CDR3 sequences, 34% of them singletons. The chain has TRBV20-1 and TRBJ2-3; D perhaps matches TRBD1 (6 bases). This sequence was found in a girl aged 2-17 years with multiple sclerosis. Sequencing was done on a sample of blood. The CDR3 loop is CSASPTGHTDTQYF. In DNA, the CDR3 is TGCAGTGCTAGCCCGACAGGTCACACAGATACGCAGTATTTT.